This T cell receptor beta chain was found in a study of blood T cell repertoires in COVID-19. Study at large: Researchers got acute and convalescent COVID-19 samples from the United States, Italy and Spain. Sources were T cells, B-cell-depleted T cells, or PBMCs; the material itself was cDNA or gDNA.

On this clone itself: In the same sample, other DNA sequences code for this CDR3.

TCRdb's table, derived via immunoSEQ multiplex PCR, lists solely in-frame clones and lacks some. The sample includes approximately 250,000 clones, 91% of them seen just once. In terms of age and location, participants ranged from about 18 to 95 years and lived in about two dozen US areas. Exposed participants encountered a COVID-19 case during the 2 weeks preceding study entry. Per germline, CDR1 SEHNR and CDR2 FQNEAQ (reference sequence). Between the trimmed V and J ends, which lost 3 bases and 1 base, there was a span of 9 bases. This CDR3 has 14 amino acids. The clonotype was recovered from a man between 40 and 49 years old who had been exposed to COVID-19. The chain employs TRBV7-9 and TRBJ1-1, with a tentative D call TRBD1 (5 bases). The source material was PBMCs or T cells enriched from blood (not recorded which). CDR3 amino acids: CASSLGQGNTEAFF. The CDR3, as DNA: TGTGCCAGCAGCTTGGGTCAGGGGAACACTGAAGCTTTCTTT.